These T cell receptor beta chains were read from a single sample in a study of lung T cells in sarcoidosis with Löfgren's syndrome. TCRdb analysed the reads with MiXCR anew, one entry per CDR3 protein. The table lists 15,000 to 20,000 distinct CDR3 sequences, 20% to 25% of them singletons. The sequencing input was CD4+ T cells from PBMCs. The source of these receptors is a human donor with sarcoidosis (Löfgren's syndrome or another form), or a control subject (not recorded which). CDR3s include the opening cysteine and the closing phenylalanine or tryptophan. A D gene is named only where the DNA matches it firmly. Not every row has a clone size; where given, it reads once, few, many or a size class.

V,D,size,J,DNA,CDR3
TRBV29-1,TRBD1,few,TRBJ2-7,TGCAGCGTTTCGACAGGGCCCTACGAGCAGTACTTC,CSVSTGPYEQYF
TRBV7-3,TRBD2,many,TRBJ2-1,TGTGCCAGCAGCTCGACTAGCGGGGAGGAGCAGTTCTTC,CASSSTSGEEQFF
TRBV20-1,-,medium-sized,TRBJ1-3,TGCAGTGCCAGCCACCCGGGGCTGGGTGGAAACACCATATATTTT,CSASHPGLGGNTIYF
TRBV12-3/TRBV12-4,TRBD2,many,TRBJ2-3,TGTGCCAGCAGTTTCCTAGCGGGGCTGACAGATACGCAGTATTTT,CASSFLAGLTDTQYF
TRBV11-2,TRBD1,-,TRBJ2-7,TGTGCCAGCAGCTTAAACAGCCAGGGGGCGGGTAAGCAGTACTTC,CASSLNSQGAGKQYF
TRBV30,-,-,TRBJ2-1,TGTGCCTATACAGTCCCCCGGGACTTAGTTGCCTACAATGAGCAGTTCTTC,CAYTVPRDLVAYNEQFF
TRBV28,-,many,TRBJ2-7,TGTGCCAGCAGTTTATTTGTACCAGGTTCCTACGAGCAGTACTTC,CASSLFVPGSYEQYF
TRBV7-2,-,-,TRBJ1-5,TGTGCCAGCAGCCCCTGTGAAGGGCCCCAGCATTTT,CASSPCEGPQHF
TRBV15,-,many,TRBJ2-5,TGTGCCACGGGCCGGGACCCCCAGGCGGAGACCCAGTACTTC,CATGRDPQAETQYF
TRBV27,TRBD1,medium-sized,TRBJ1-4,TGTGCCAGCAGGGACAGGTTTAATGAAAAACTGTTTTTT,CASRDRFNEKLFF
TRBV11-2,TRBD2,-,TRBJ2-1,TGTGCCAGCAGCGGCAGACTAGCGGGATCGAATGAGCAGCTCTTC,CASSGRLAGSNEQLF
TRBV20-1,TRBD1,medium-sized,TRBJ1-5,TGCAGTGTCCGCGACAGGGGACACCAGCCCCAGCATTTT,CSVRDRGHQPQHF
TRBV4-3,TRBD1,many,TRBJ1-2,TGCGCCAGCAGCCAAGCCATCGGACAGGGGGTCAATGGCTACACCTTC,CASSQAIGQGVNGYTF
TRBV20-1,-,many,TRBJ2-5,TGCAGTGCCCTAGTCATAGGGCAAGAGACCCAGTACTTC,CSALVIGQETQYF
TRBV7-2,-,few,TRBJ2-4,TGTGCCAGCAGCTTGAGGCCCCCGGGACGGGGGAAAAACATTCAGTACTTC,CASSLRPPGRGKNIQYF